These 26 T cell receptor beta chains were all obtained from the same sample, sequenced in a study of shared clonotypes between healthy human individuals. CD8 cells regarded as naive lacked CD45RO, were positively chosen for CCR7, and omitted terminally differentiated effector memory CD45RA+ cells. Sequencing was performed with immunoSEQ multiplex PCR; in TCRdb, only in-frame clones are kept and a portion is missing. The data hold some 2 million clones, with roughly 94% observed a single time. The sequencing sample was made of naive CD8+ T cells sorted from blood. These receptors came from a man aged 18 to 30 in good health.

CDR3 DNA: TGTGCCAGCAGCTTTAGCGGGATCCCCACCTACGAGCAGTACTTC. Translated: CASSFSGIPTYEQYF. The chain is built from TRBV5-5 and TRBJ2-7; 8 nucleotides line up with TRBD2. V shed 2 bases, J shed 2 bases, and the junction held 6 bases outside the gene matches. The CDR3 consists of 15 residues. Germline V gene sequence: CDR1 SGHKS, CDR2 YYEKEE (reference sequence).

The chain joins TRBV6-6 to TRBJ2-7, with unresolved D. Germline V gene sequence: CDR1 MNHNY, CDR2 SVGAGI (reference sequence). With 0 bases removed from V and 7 bases from J, the gap between germline ends came to 16 bases. This CDR3 is 15 amino acids long. CDR3 DNA sequence: TGTGCCAGCAGTTACTCTGGCGTTACAACTTGGGAGCAGTACTTC. Protein product: CASSYSGVTTWEQYF.

The chain carries TRBV9 and TRBJ1-1; D is ambiguous. Germline V CDR1 and CDR2: SGDLS, YYNGEE. The CDR3 has 14 residues. With 6 bases removed from V and 12 bases from J, the gap between germline ends came to 24 bases. The CDR3 is CASNPGGGSMGSFF. CDR3 sequence (DNA): TGTGCCAGCAACCCTGGAGGAGGGTCCATGGGGTCTTTCTTT.

The chain is built from TRBV4-1 and TRBJ1-1, with a possible D match to TRBD1 (6 bases). CDR1 and CDR2 (germline): MGHRA, YSYEKL. V shed 0 bases and J shed 5 bases, with 13 bases lying between them. The CDR3 is 15 residues long. The CDR3 coding sequence is TGCGCCAGCAGCCAAGAAAACGGGGGGCGAACTGAAGCTTTCTTT. Translating it yields CASSQENGGRTEAFF.

This clone was detected once. This chain links TRBV7-8 with TRBJ2-7; TRBD2 agrees at 7 bases. Trimming took 5 bases from V and 3 from J; bases not matched to a gene: 7. CDR3 size: 14 residues. The germline V gene encodes CDR1 SGHVS and CDR2 FQNEAQ. The CDR3 DNA is TGTGCCAGCAGCCTTCTAGCGGCCGACTACGAGCAGTACTTC. It translates to CASSLLAADYEQYF.

This chain connects TRBV19 to TRBJ1-1, with D possibly matching TRBD1 (5 bases). The CDR3 runs to 14 residues. With 5 bases removed from V and 0 bases from J, the gap between germline ends came to 10 bases. Germline assignment: CDR1 LNHDA and CDR2 SQIVND (reference sequence). The CDR3 loop reads CASSWGPLNTEAFF. In DNA, the CDR3 is TGTGCCAGTAGTTGGGGCCCGCTGAACACTGAAGCTTTCTTT.

This chain joins TRBV2 and TRBJ1-1; a possible D gene is TRBD1 (6 bases). The V end lost 5 bases, the J end lost 3 bases, and 13 bases lay between the germline ends. Germline CDR1 reads SNHLY; CDR2 reads FYNNEI. The length of the CDR3 is 14 residues. The CDR3 coding sequence is TGTGCCAGCAGTTACGCAGAGGGGGACACTGAAGCTTTCTTT. Its translation is CASSYAEGDTEAFF.

The J gene is TRBJ1-6, the V gene TRBV28; TRBD1 aligns across 8 bases. V lost 6 bases, J lost 9 bases, and 7 bases stayed unmatched. Germline V gives CDR1 MDHEN, CDR2 SYDVKM. The CDR3 length is 14 residues. The CDR3, as DNA: TGTGCCAGCAGCCCACAGGGGGAAGGTTCACCCCTCCACTTT. This encodes CASSPQGEGSPLHF.

A word on this clone: The sample carries other DNA sequences with the same CDR3. This chain uses TRBV6-1 with TRBJ2-1; TRBD2 might be the D (6 bases). Germline CDR1 reads MNHNS; CDR2 reads SASEGT. This CDR3 region has 15 residues. The V end was cut by 0 bases, the J end by 0 bases, with 6 bases between. CDR3 coding DNA: TGTGCCAGCAGTGAAGCCGGGAGCTCCTACAATGAGCAGTTCTTC. It specifies CASSEAGSSYNEQFF.

This chain links TRBV20-1 with TRBJ2-7, with D hard to call. This CDR3 region has 11 residues. Germline loops: CDR1 DFQATT, CDR2 SNEGSKA (reference sequence). Trimming removed 7 bases from V and 1 base from J, with 8 bases in between. This chain's CDR3 is CSVADSYEQYF. The CDR3 nucleotides read TGCAGTGTTGCGGATTCCTACGAGCAGTACTTC.

The V call is TRBV6-6, the J call TRBJ1-1; 9 positions agree with TRBD1. The CDR3 contains 14 residues. CDR1 MNHNY and CDR2 SVGAGI come from the germline V gene (reference sequence). The V segment lost 5 bases and the J segment 3 bases; nucleotides outside the gene matches: 4. The CDR3, as DNA: TGTGCCAGCAGTGTACAGGGGGCCCACACTGAAGCTTTCTTT. This encodes CASSVQGAHTEAFF.

The J gene is TRBJ1-2, the V gene TRBV30; no clear D gene. The CDR3 contains 15 residues. Germline CDR1 reads GTSNPN; CDR2 reads SVGIG (reference sequence). Trimming left V 0 bases short and J 3 bases short, with 14 bases between. The CDR3 region is CAWSVIPGSYYGYTF. CDR3 in DNA: TGTGCCTGGAGTGTAATACCGGGGAGTTACTATGGCTACACCTTC.

In its sample, this clone was seen once. The V call is TRBV2, the J call TRBJ2-7; TRBD2 is a possible D gene (6 bases). This CDR3 has 14 amino acids. V lost 5 bases and J lost 2, with 13 bases in between. Germline assignment: CDR1 SNHLY and CDR2 FYNNEI. As DNA, the CDR3 is TGTGCCAGCAGTCATCCGGGGGAGACCTACGAGCAGTACTTC. It specifies CASSHPGETYEQYF.

The CDR3, as DNA: TGTGCCAGCAGCTCAAAACTAGCGGGGACTATTGTTAGCACAGATACGCAGTATTTT. It codes for CASSSKLAGTIVSTDTQYF. The chain is built from TRBV7-9 and TRBJ2-3, with TRBD2 identical over 10 bases. Trimming removed 4 bases from V and 0 bases from J; junction bases left unmatched: 13. The CDR3 has 19 residues. Per the germline V gene, CDR1 is SEHNR and CDR2 is FQNEAQ (reference sequence).

The chain combines TRBV6-5 with TRBJ2-7, with 8 nucleotides matching TRBD2. CDR1 is MNHEY, CDR2 SVGAGI, per germline. The CDR3 extends over 14 amino acids. Trimming at V came to 6 bases and at J to 3 bases, leaving 7 bases not matched to a gene. CDR3 DNA: TGTGCCAGCAGCCTTAGCGGGGAGCACTACGAGCAGTACTTC. It is translated as CASSLSGEHYEQYF.

The V gene is TRBV4-3, the J gene TRBJ2-5, with D possibly being TRBD1 or TRBD2 (5 bases each). CDR1 and CDR2 (germline): LGHNA, YSLEER. This CDR3 spans 14 amino acids. Trimming stripped 0 bases from V and 5 bases from J, with 10 bases between. Here the CDR3 reads CASSQELGTETQYF. The DNA for the CDR3 is TGCGCCAGCAGCCAAGAACTGGGGACGGAGACCCAGTACTTC.

V is TRBV29-1 and J is TRBJ2-5, with 9 bases that match TRBD1. There are 12 residues in the CDR3. From germline, CDR1 is SQVTM and CDR2 ANQGSEA. J gave up 4 bases and V 6 bases, and 3 bases lay outside the gene matches. The CDR3 DNA is TGCAGCGTCGACAGGGGGTTAGAGACCCAGTACTTC. It yields the protein CSVDRGLETQYF.

CDR3 sequence: CASSSWGGQETQYF. The CDR3 DNA follows: TGTGCCAGCAGTTCCTGGGGGGGGCAAGAGACCCAGTACTTC. The V and J genes are TRBV28 and TRBJ2-5, with 7 nucleotides matching TRBD2. Trimming took 4 bases from V and 2 from J; bases not matched to a gene: 4. CDR3 length: 14 residues. The V gene's germline CDR1 is MDHEN and CDR2 SYDVKM. The complete variable domain, with remaining parts taken from reference TRBV28 and TRBJ2-5, reads DVKVTQSSRYLVKRTGEKVFLECVQDMDHENMFWYRQDPGLGLRLIYFSYDVKMKEKGDIPEGYSVSREKKERFSLILESASTNQTSMYLCASSSWGGQETQYFGPGTRLLVL.

The chain has TRBV6-6 and TRBJ1-2, with a possible D match to TRBD1 (5 bases). The CDR3 covers 13 residues. Germline V lookup: CDR1 MNHNY, CDR2 SVGAGI (reference sequence). The ends were cut back, 6 bases at V and 3 bases at J, with 11 bases in the middle. The CDR3 region is CASRPTGYYGYTF. CDR3 in DNA: TGTGCCAGCAGGCCTACAGGCTACTATGGCTACACCTTC.

In its sample, this clone was seen once. V is TRBV19 and J is TRBJ2-3, with 9 bases that match TRBD1. The junction had 5 bases not matched to a gene; V was cut back by 3 bases and J by 4 bases. CDR3 length: 15 amino acids. Germline loops: CDR1 LNHDA, CDR2 SQIVND (reference sequence). DNA of the CDR3: TGTGCCAGTAGTATCGGGACAGGGTGGTCAGATACGCAGTATTTT. Its translation: CASSIGTGWSDTQYF.

The J gene is TRBJ2-1, the V gene TRBV7-9, with 13 bases aligning to TRBD2. This CDR3 spans 17 amino acids. The germline CDR1 and CDR2 sequences are SEHNR and FQNEAQ (reference sequence). Losses at the gene ends were 4 bases for V and 6 bases for J; bases not matched to a gene: 9. The CDR3 DNA sequence: TGTGCCAGCAGCTCCGGACTAGCGGGAGATAGGGGCAATGAGCAGTTCTTC. Amino acids: CASSSGLAGDRGNEQFF.

This clone was seen once. The chain carries TRBV5-4 and TRBJ1-6, with a tentative D call TRBD1 (6 bases). This CDR3 comprises 15 residues. The germline V gene encodes CDR1 SGHNT and CDR2 YYREEE (reference sequence). Trimming removed 4 bases at V and 6 bases at J, with 14 bases between. The DNA of the CDR3 is TGTGCCAGCAGCCTGGAGGGACACATTAATTCACCCCTCCACTTT. Residues: CASSLEGHINSPLHF.

The V and J genes are TRBV4-1 and TRBJ1-5; TRBD1 might be the D (6 bases). The V and J ends lost 0 bases and 6 bases respectively, with 12 bases between them. Germline V CDR1 and CDR2: MGHRA, YSYEKL. This CDR3 is built from 15 residues. The DNA of the CDR3 is TGCGCCAGCAGCCAAGAGCCAGGGGACGGTCAGCCCCAGCATTTT. Its protein is CASSQEPGDGQPQHF.

The V gene is TRBV7-9, the J gene TRBJ1-5; D call uncertain. Germline lookup yields CDR1 SEHNR and CDR2 FQNEAQ (reference sequence). Trimming shortened V by 4 bases and J by 2 bases, and 9 bases separated the two germline ends. The CDR3 totals 14 residues. CDR3 protein: CASSWGYGNQPQHF. The CDR3 DNA is TGTGCCAGCAGCTGGGGATACGGCAATCAGCCCCAGCATTTT.

This clone occurred once. The chain combines TRBV5-1 with TRBJ2-7; tentative D call: TRBD2 (6 bases). The CDR3 runs to 15 residues. V was shortened by 0 bases and J by 5 bases, with 15 bases between the two germline ends. The V gene's germline CDR1 is SGHRS and CDR2 YFSETQ. CDR3 bases: TGCGCCAGCAGCTTGGACTCGGTGGGGGAGGACGAGCAGTACTTC. Residues: CASSLDSVGEDEQYF.

Note on this clone: Other DNA sequences within the sample encode an identical CDR3. The gene calls are TRBV5-1 and TRBJ2-7; no definite D call. From germline, CDR1 is SGHRS and CDR2 YFSETQ. The CDR3 extends over 11 amino acids. Deletions cut 3 bases from V and 2 bases from J, with 3 bases between. The CDR3 spells CASSSAYEQYF. The CDR3 nucleotides are TGCGCCAGCAGCTCCGCCTACGAGCAGTACTTC.